This T cell receptor (beta chain) was sequenced during a study of OX40 agonist ivuxolimab in advanced cancers. Study-wide context: Ivuxolimab, which patients received intravenously every 2 weeks, was dosed at 0.01 to 10 mg/kg. Hepatocellular carcinoma, melanoma, renal cell or head and neck cancer occurred in dose-escalation patients.

Study-wide results and caveats: Certain nonresponders additionally had low normalized T-cell clonal expansion.

This table comes from immunoSEQ multiplex PCR, and its TCRdb copy is limited to in-frame clones, with some not included. The sample consists of around 95,000 clones, 91% of them appearing once. The CDR3 runs to 16 residues. Losses at the gene ends were 5 bases for V and 2 bases for J; bases not matched to a gene: 10. CDR1 and CDR2 (germline): SGHAT, FQNNGV. Concerning this clone: Its antigen is not known.

This material consisted of CD4+ or CD8+ T cells sorted from blood, taken in a trial of the OX40 agonist ivuxolimab. The chain combines TRBV11-2 with TRBJ2-7; 9 bases map to TRBD2. This sequence originates from an adult with an advanced solid tumor such as melanoma, head and neck, liver or kidney cancer. In DNA form, the CDR3 reads TGTGCCAGCAGCCTAAAACTAGCGGGCTACCCCTACGAGCAGTACTTC. This encodes CASSLKLAGYPYEQYF. Together with reference TRBV11-2 and TRBJ2-7, the CDR3 gives the full variable domain: EAGVAQSPRYKIIEKRQSVAFWCNPISGHATLYWYQQILGQGPKLLIQFQNNGVVDDSQLPKDRFSAERLKGVDSTLKIQPAKLEDSAVYLCASSLKLAGYPYEQYFGPGTRLTVT.